Listed below are T cell receptor beta chains from one sample, sequenced in a study of T cells in localized non-small cell lung cancer. Using immunoSEQ multiplex PCR, the repertoire was profiled, and TCRdb retains in-frame clones only, with some absent. Of approximately 890 clones in the sample, 20% to 30% were seen once. The sample consisted of normal lung tissue next to the tumor, taken before any cancer treatment. These receptor sequences come from a female donor older than 55 with stage I lung adenocarcinoma. CDR3s include the opening cysteine and the closing phenylalanine or tryptophan. D genes are given only for firm matches. A clone size is listed for some rows: how often the clone was seen (once, few, many), or a class if it is expanded.

v_call: TRBV11-3
clone_size: large
j_call: TRBJ2-2
d_call: TRBD1
cdr3_aa: CASSPRTGNTGELFF
cdr3_nt: TGTGCCAGCAGCCCTCGGACAGGGAACACCGGGGAGCTGTTTTTT

v_call: TRBV7-5
clone_size: .
j_call: TRBJ2-7
d_call: .
cdr3_aa: CASSQAVGGGPLSYEQYF
cdr3_nt: TGTGCCAGCAGCCAGGCGGTGGGCGGGGGGCCCCTCTCCTACGAGCAGTACTTC

v_call: TRBV6-8
clone_size: few
j_call: TRBJ1-5
d_call: TRBD1
cdr3_aa: CASTLDRDGNQPQHF
cdr3_nt: TGTGCCAGCACCCTGGACAGGGATGGGAATCAGCCCCAGCATTTT

v_call: TRBV28
clone_size: .
j_call: TRBJ1-1
d_call: .
cdr3_aa: CASSSGLRNTEAFF
cdr3_nt: TGTGCCAGCAGTTCGGGACTGAGGAACACTGAAGCTTTCTTT

v_call: TRBV6-8
clone_size: .
j_call: TRBJ1-2
d_call: TRBD1
cdr3_aa: CASRPNPGQGEGYTF
cdr3_nt: TGTGCCAGCAGACCAAATCCGGGACAGGGGGAAGGCTACACCTTC

v_call: TRBV6-8
clone_size: few
j_call: TRBJ1-1
d_call: .
cdr3_aa: CASSRRGTEAFF
cdr3_nt: TGTGCCAGCAGCCGTCGGGGCACTGAAGCTTTCTTT

v_call: TRBV18
clone_size: .
j_call: TRBJ1-1
d_call: TRBD1
cdr3_aa: CASSPLFSGQGDTEAFF
cdr3_nt: TGTGCCAGCTCACCTTTATTCTCGGGACAGGGAGATACTGAAGCTTTCTTT

v_call: TRBV30
clone_size: .
j_call: TRBJ1-1
d_call: .
cdr3_aa: CAWGTNTEAFF
cdr3_nt: TGTGCCTGGGGGACTAACACTGAAGCTTTCTTT

v_call: TRBV6-8
clone_size: .
j_call: TRBJ1-2
d_call: TRBD1
cdr3_aa: CASSTTGGVDYGYTF
cdr3_nt: TGTGCCAGCAGTACGACAGGGGGCGTGGACTATGGCTACACCTTC

v_call: TRBV2
clone_size: .
j_call: TRBJ1-6
d_call: .
cdr3_aa: CASSDGGLGTYNSPLHF
cdr3_nt: TGTGCCAGCAGTGACGGGGGTTTGGGCACCTATAATTCACCCCTCCACTTT

v_call: TRBV5-1
clone_size: .
j_call: TRBJ1-1
d_call: .
cdr3_aa: CASSLYMEDPTEAFF
cdr3_nt: TGCGCCAGCAGCTTGTATATGGAGGACCCCACTGAAGCTTTCTTT

v_call: TRBV5-1
clone_size: .
j_call: TRBJ1-1
d_call: .
cdr3_aa: CASSSTGQIMNTEAFF
cdr3_nt: TGCGCCAGCAGCTCCACGGGACAAATCATGAACACTGAAGCTTTCTTT

v_call: TRBV11-3
clone_size: few
j_call: TRBJ1-5
d_call: .
cdr3_aa: CASSPNGQAGFQPQHF
cdr3_nt: TGTGCCAGCAGCCCCAACGGGCAGGCGGGGTTTCAGCCCCAGCATTTT

v_call: TRBV19
clone_size: .
j_call: TRBJ2-7
d_call: .
cdr3_aa: CASSIDVGPTPYEQYF
cdr3_nt: TGTGCCAGTAGTATAGATGTCGGACCTACTCCCTACGAGCAGTACTTC

v_call: TRBV7-2
clone_size: few
j_call: TRBJ1-1
d_call: .
cdr3_aa: CASSFSQNTEAFF
cdr3_nt: TGTGCCAGCAGCTTTTCACAGAACACTGAAGCTTTCTTT

v_call: TRBV10-2
clone_size: .
j_call: TRBJ2-7
d_call: TRBD2
cdr3_aa: CASTPGTSGRPPTYEQYF
cdr3_nt: TGCGCCAGCACTCCCGGGACTAGCGGGAGGCCACCTACCTACGAGCAGTACTTC

v_call: TRBV11-3
clone_size: medium-sized
j_call: TRBJ2-7
d_call: TRBD2
cdr3_aa: CASSLGRGEYEQYF
cdr3_nt: TGTGCCAGCAGCTTAGGGCGGGGGGAATACGAGCAGTACTTC

v_call: TRBV11-3
clone_size: few
j_call: TRBJ1-2
d_call: .
cdr3_aa: CASSPLGDTYGYTF
cdr3_nt: TGTGCCAGCAGCCCTCTCGGGGATACCTATGGCTACACCTTC

v_call: TRBV6-8
clone_size: .
j_call: TRBJ2-1
d_call: TRBD2
cdr3_aa: CASRGRGGVYNEQFF
cdr3_nt: TGTGCCAGCAGAGGGCGGGGAGGGGTGTACAATGAGCAGTTCTTC

v_call: TRBV6-8
clone_size: few
j_call: TRBJ1-6
d_call: .
cdr3_aa: CASSYSRDDPYNSPLHF
cdr3_nt: TGTGCCAGCAGTTACTCCCGGGACGATCCCTATAATTCACCCCTCCACTTT

v_call: TRBV30
clone_size: .
j_call: TRBJ2-7
d_call: TRBD2
cdr3_aa: CAWTSGYEQYF
cdr3_nt: TGTGCCTGGACTAGCGGCTACGAGCAGTACTTC

v_call: TRBV28
clone_size: .
j_call: TRBJ2-7
d_call: .
cdr3_aa: CASGGQPTYEQYF
cdr3_nt: TGTGCCAGCGGAGGGCAGCCGACTTACGAGCAGTACTTC

v_call: TRBV28
clone_size: few
j_call: TRBJ2-1
d_call: TRBD1
cdr3_aa: CASSLSGTGGFYEQFF
cdr3_nt: TGTGCCAGCAGTTTATCTGGGACAGGGGGCTTCTATGAGCAGTTCTTC

v_call: TRBV30
clone_size: .
j_call: TRBJ2-2
d_call: .
cdr3_aa: CAWSFGGGELFF
cdr3_nt: TGTGCCTGGAGTTTCGGAGGGGGGGAGCTGTTTTTT

v_call: TRBV19
clone_size: .
j_call: TRBJ1-2
d_call: TRBD1
cdr3_aa: CASSPRTGGPGYTF
cdr3_nt: TGTGCCAGTAGTCCCCGGACAGGGGGCCCTGGCTACACCTTC

v_call: TRBV6-8
clone_size: few
j_call: TRBJ1-6
d_call: .
cdr3_aa: CASRRGEQYPGGSPLHF
cdr3_nt: TGTGCCAGCAGGCGGGGTGAACAATATCCTGGGGGTTCACCCCTCCACTTT

v_call: TRBV28
clone_size: .
j_call: TRBJ2-4
d_call: TRBD1
cdr3_aa: CASKGTGGKAKNIQYF
cdr3_nt: TGTGCCAGCAAGGGGACAGGGGGGAAAGCCAAAAACATTCAGTACTTC

v_call: TRBV2
clone_size: .
j_call: TRBJ2-7
d_call: .
cdr3_aa: CASSGVGAYEQYF
cdr3_nt: TGTGCCAGCAGTGGGGTTGGGGCCTACGAGCAGTACTTC

v_call: TRBV15
clone_size: large
j_call: TRBJ2-2
d_call: .
cdr3_aa: CATSSPQSSTGELFF
cdr3_nt: TGTGCCACCAGCAGCCCACAGTCATCCACCGGGGAGCTGTTTTTT

v_call: TRBV11-3
clone_size: .
j_call: TRBJ2-7
d_call: TRBD1
cdr3_aa: CASSAGTGVYEQYF
cdr3_nt: TGTGCCAGCAGCGCCGGGACAGGGGTATACGAGCAGTACTTC

v_call: TRBV19
clone_size: few
j_call: TRBJ2-5
d_call: TRBD2
cdr3_aa: CASSIGVLAGDGETQYF
cdr3_nt: TGTGCCAGTAGTATAGGGGTTCTAGCGGGAGACGGGGAGACCCAGTACTTC

v_call: TRBV19
clone_size: .
j_call: TRBJ2-7
d_call: TRBD1
cdr3_aa: CATGTGDEQYF
cdr3_nt: TGTGCCACCGGGACAGGGGACGAGCAGTACTTC

v_call: TRBV1
clone_size: few
j_call: TRBJ1-1
d_call: .
cdr3_aa: CTSSQPSVRGLNTEAFF
cdr3_nt: TGCACCAGCAGCCAACCATCGGTAAGGGGCCTGAACACTGAAGCTTTCTTT

v_call: TRBV11-3
clone_size: .
j_call: TRBJ2-7
d_call: TRBD2
cdr3_aa: CASSSPLAKGYEQYF
cdr3_nt: TGTGCCAGCAGCTCTCCACTAGCGAAAGGCTACGAGCAGTACTTC

v_call: TRBV5-1
clone_size: .
j_call: TRBJ2-2
d_call: .
cdr3_aa: CASSLGTPNTGELFF
cdr3_nt: TGCGCCAGCAGCCTCGGGACTCCGAACACCGGGGAGCTGTTTTTT

v_call: TRBV11-3
clone_size: .
j_call: TRBJ2-3
d_call: .
cdr3_aa: CASSQGVPGTDTQYF
cdr3_nt: TGTGCCAGCAGTCAGGGAGTTCCTGGCACAGATACGCAGTATTTT

v_call: TRBV29-1
clone_size: .
j_call: TRBJ1-4
d_call: .
cdr3_aa: CSVLRTAPNEKLFF
cdr3_nt: TGCAGCGTTTTACGGACAGCCCCAAATGAAAAACTGTTTTTT